This T cell receptor beta chain was profiled in a study of cytomegalovirus exposure and HLA in healthy donors. Notes on the study in general: Roughly uniform sequencing depth across donors was assumed, possibly incorrectly.

Donors in the study were healthy people who gave bone marrow. With regard to this clone: Its antigen is undetermined. One end of the junction is discordant with germline, which a read error may explain.

The PCR was carried out with 60 Vbeta primers and 13 Jbeta primers. Sequenced by immunoSEQ multiplex PCR; TCRdb stores in-frame clones only, minus some. The sample carries about 78,000 clones, roughly 60% recorded once. The CDR3 runs 14 residues. Germline V gene sequence: CDR1 SQVTM, CDR2 ANQGSEA. Input material: PBMCs. This TCR was recovered from a man aged 30 to 45 in good health and CMV-seropositive. The gene calls are TRBV29-1 and TRBJ1-2; D perhaps matches TRBD1 (6 bases). CDR3 DNA: TGCAGCGTTGACGAGGGACAAGCTGTCTATGGCTGCACCTTC. Amino acids: CSVDEGQAVYGCTF.